This T cell receptor (beta chain) was profiled in a study of vaccination and CD4 T cells after COVID-19. Study overall: The stimulating agents, overlapping spike peptides, came from SARS-CoV-2, HCoV-NL63, HCoV-OC43 and HCoV-229E.

Sequencing of DNA taken from cultured CD4+ T cells relied on the Oncomine TCR Beta short-read assay. TCRdb itself ran the PCR reads through MiXCR, one entry per CDR3 protein. The data show 6,400 or so distinct CDR3 sequences, approximately 23% seen once. In regard to this clonotype: Its antigen is not known.

The junction had 12 bases not matched to a gene; V was cut back by 6 bases and J by 4 bases. This CDR3 has 15 amino acids. Germline V gene sequence: CDR1 MNHNS, CDR2 SASEGT. As to treatment: roughly ten-day PBMC culture with coronavirus spike peptide pools or control peptides (ViraFEST assay). The chain links TRBV6-1 to TRBJ2-7; 7 bases map to TRBD2. The receptor comes from a human donor who had recovered from COVID-19. The source material was CD4+ T cells from blood, cultured in vitro, sampled after SARS-CoV-2 vaccination. The CDR3: CASSFLGGPLYEQYF. The DNA of the CDR3 is TGTGCCAGCAGCTTTTTGGGAGGGCCGTTATACGAGCAGTACTTC.